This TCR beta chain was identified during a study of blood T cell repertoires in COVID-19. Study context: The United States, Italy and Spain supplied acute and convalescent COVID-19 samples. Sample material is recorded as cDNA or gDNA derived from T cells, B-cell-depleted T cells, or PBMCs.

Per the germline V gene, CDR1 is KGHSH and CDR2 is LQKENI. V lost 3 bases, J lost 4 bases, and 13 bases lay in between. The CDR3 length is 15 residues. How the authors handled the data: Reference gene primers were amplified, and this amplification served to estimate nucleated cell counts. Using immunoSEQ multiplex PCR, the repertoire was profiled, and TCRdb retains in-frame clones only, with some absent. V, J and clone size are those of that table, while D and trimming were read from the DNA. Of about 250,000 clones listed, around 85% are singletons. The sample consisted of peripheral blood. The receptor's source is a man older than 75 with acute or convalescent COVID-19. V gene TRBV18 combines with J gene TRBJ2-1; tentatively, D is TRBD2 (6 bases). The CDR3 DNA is TGTGCCAGCTCACCTTCCGGGAGCAGATACAATGAGCAGTTCTTC. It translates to CASSPSGSRYNEQFF. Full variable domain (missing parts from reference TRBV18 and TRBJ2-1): NAGVMQNPRHLVRRRGQEARLRCSPMKGHSHVYWYRQLPEEGLKFMVYLQKENIIDESGMPKERFSAEFPKEGPSILRIQQVVRGDSAAYFCASSPSGSRYNEQFFGPGTRLTVL.